The present T cell receptor (beta chain) was sequenced within a study of CD8 T cells in ankylosing spondylitis. This CDR3 contains 18 residues. V lost 8 bases and J lost 1; bases outside the gene matches: 18. CDR1 and CDR2 (germline): MNHNS, SASEGT. This clonotype appeared a few times. Its target is unknown. Study-level results: Clones that were linked to disease were CD8+ and were relatively rare in peripheral blood.

MiXCR, run by TCRdb on the 5' RACE reads, gives a single entry per CDR3 protein. The repertoire holds 290,000 or so distinct CDR3 sequences, with around 20% as singletons. This receptor was identified in a female donor with ankylosing spondylitis or in good health (not recorded which). The gene calls are TRBV6-1 and TRBJ2-7; TRBD1 matches at 9 bases. Specimen: blood, either unsorted or a sorted T cell fraction (not recorded which). The CDR3 loop is CASGTGRLTGGGSYEQYF. CDR3 DNA sequence: TGTGCCAGCGGGACAGGGCGACTGACTGGTGGAGGTTCCTACGAGCAGTACTTC.